This T cell receptor beta chain stems from a study of cytomegalovirus exposure and HLA in healthy donors. The study, taken as a whole, reports: A later analysis associated 15,000 or so TCR beta sequences with HLA alleles at a 0.05 false discovery rate. Several of the most significant clusters were apparently associated with common viral pathogens in a later analysis.

The CDR3 sequence is 16 residues long. Germline assignment: CDR1 MNHEY and CDR2 SVGAGI. The V end lost 0 bases, the J end lost 10 bases, and 16 bases lay between the germline ends. This clone was observed once. Antigen unknown. Each of the donors was a healthy bone marrow donor. PCR involved 60 Vbeta and 13 Jbeta primers. This table comes from immunoSEQ multiplex PCR, and its TCRdb copy is limited to in-frame clones, with some not included. This sample yields 150,000 to 180,000 clones, of which about four fifths are seen a single time; about 2.7% belongs to the top ten. J is TRBJ1-6 and V is TRBV6-5, with D possibly TRBD1 on 6 matching bases. The receptor comes from a young man in good health and CMV-seronegative. The sequencing sample was made of PBMCs. In nucleotides, the CDR3 is TGTGCCAGCAGTTACTCTCTTTCGGCGACAGGCTCACCCCTCCACTTT. Its translation is CASSYSLSATGSPLHF.